This TCR beta chain was identified in a study of T-cell reconstitution after alpha-beta-depleted transplantation in children. Study results and limitations: Some patients' high day-60 TCRbeta diversity was attributed to recipient cells surviving conditioning. Most T-cell counts and diversity one year after the transplant came from T cells that were newly produced.

Unique molecular identifiers were incorporated when the TCRbeta library was constructed. From the PCR reads, TCRdb called clonotypes with MiXCR, one entry per CDR3 protein. Among 780,000 or so distinct CDR3 sequences listed, less than 20% were seen once. Remarks on this clonotype: Its specificity is not known.

The ends were cut back, 0 bases at V and 5 bases at J, with 24 bases in the middle. The CDR3 is 19 amino acids. CDR1 is SGHRS and CDR2 is YFSETQ in the germline V gene. The V and J genes are TRBV5-1 and TRBJ2-1, with D tentatively TRBD1 or TRBD2 (6 bases each). Specimen: PBMCs, mostly from graft donor cells, collected 360 days after TCRalphabeta/CD19-depleted stem cell transplant. This clonotype was sampled from a male patient under 18 who had a stem cell transplant for acute lymphoblastic leukemia, so the T cells may come from the graft donor. The CDR3 region has the DNA TGCGCCAGCAGCTTGGGCCCCAAGTTAGGGGGTAGGAGGGACAATGAGCAGTTCTTC. Translated, it gives CASSLGPKLGGRRDNEQFF.